The TCR beta chain under discussion was sequenced for a study of T cells in Graves' hyperthyroidism and ophthalmopathy. Germline lookup yields CDR1 WNHNN and CDR2 SYGVQD (reference sequence). The CDR3 extends over 13 amino acids. Trimming left V 6 bases short and J 5 bases short, with 10 bases between. Amplification targeted TCR beta CDR3 regions from RNA transcripts. Using the HTBI primer set, a first-round RT-PCR was run on the TCR CDR3. One entry per CDR3 protein results from TCRdb running MiXCR on the multiplex PCR reads. The table has fewer than 600,000 distinct CDR3 sequences, about 15% seen once. Exclusions: uncontrolled infection, other autoimmune disease, pregnancy, lactation. This clonotype was observed many times.

Sequenced input: blood. The receptor's source is a woman younger than 35 with Graves' hyperthyroidism. This sequence joins TRBV10-1 and TRBJ2-2, with a weak D call TRBD1 (6 bases). This chain's CDR3 is CASSAQGTGELFF. In DNA, the CDR3 is TGCGCCAGCAGCGCACAGGGTACCGGGGAGCTGTTTTTT.